This T cell receptor beta chain was recovered during a study of PD-1 blockade in classical Hodgkin lymphoma. As to time point: newly diagnosed, previously untreated cHL patient sample. Magnetic negative selection isolated CD8+ T cells from thawed PBMCs. Comparison relied on PBMCs that came from newly diagnosed, untreated classical Hodgkin lymphoma. The method was immunoSEQ multiplex PCR; TCRdb's version includes in-frame clones alone and lacks a portion of them. The sample has about 21,000 clones; around 87% are singletons. Remarks on this clone: The antigen remains undetermined.

This CDR3 has 14 amino acids. Germline assignment: CDR1 MNHNS and CDR2 SASEGT. J gave up 2 bases and V 4 bases, and 3 bases lay outside the gene matches. General study findings and limits: Underlying causes for the observed repertoire differences were not defined, possibly disease activity or prior therapy. According to reports, newly diagnosed patients had lower baseline TCR diversity than healthy donors, and relapsed/refractory patients had lower baseline TCR diversity still.

The clonotype was recovered from a human donor with classical Hodgkin lymphoma. Sequencing used CD8+ T cells from blood. The chain couples TRBV6-1 to TRBJ2-7, with 9 bases lining up with TRBD1. In nucleotides, the CDR3 is TGTGCCAGCAGTGCCGGGACAGGGACCTACGAGCAGTACTTC. As protein: CASSAGTGTYEQYF.